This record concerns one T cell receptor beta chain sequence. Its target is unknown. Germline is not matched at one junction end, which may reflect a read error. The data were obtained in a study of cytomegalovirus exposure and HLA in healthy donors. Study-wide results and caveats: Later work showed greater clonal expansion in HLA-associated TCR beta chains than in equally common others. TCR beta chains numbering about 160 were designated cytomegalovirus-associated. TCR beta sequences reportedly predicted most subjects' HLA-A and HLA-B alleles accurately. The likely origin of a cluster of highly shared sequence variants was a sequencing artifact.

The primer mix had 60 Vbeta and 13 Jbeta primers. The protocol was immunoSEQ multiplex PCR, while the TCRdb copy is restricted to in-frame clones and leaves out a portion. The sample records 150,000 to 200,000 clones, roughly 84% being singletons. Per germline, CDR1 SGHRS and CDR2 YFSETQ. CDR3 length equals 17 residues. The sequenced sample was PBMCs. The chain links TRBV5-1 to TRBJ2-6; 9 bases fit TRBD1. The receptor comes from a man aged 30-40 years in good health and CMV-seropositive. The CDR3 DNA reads TGCGCCGGCAGCTGGGGACAGGGATCCACTGGGGCCAACGTCCTGACTTTC. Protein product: CAGSWGQGSTGANVLTF.